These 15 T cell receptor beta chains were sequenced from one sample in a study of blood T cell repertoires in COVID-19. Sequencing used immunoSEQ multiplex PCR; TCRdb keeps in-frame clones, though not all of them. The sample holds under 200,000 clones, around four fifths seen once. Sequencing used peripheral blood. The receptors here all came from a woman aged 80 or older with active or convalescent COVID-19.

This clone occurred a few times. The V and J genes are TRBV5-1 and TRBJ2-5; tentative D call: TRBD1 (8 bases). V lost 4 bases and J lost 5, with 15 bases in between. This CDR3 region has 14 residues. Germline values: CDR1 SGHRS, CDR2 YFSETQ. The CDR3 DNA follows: TGCGCCAGCAGCCCCGGACAGGGAGGGGAGACCCAGTACTTC. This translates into CASSPGQGGETQYF.

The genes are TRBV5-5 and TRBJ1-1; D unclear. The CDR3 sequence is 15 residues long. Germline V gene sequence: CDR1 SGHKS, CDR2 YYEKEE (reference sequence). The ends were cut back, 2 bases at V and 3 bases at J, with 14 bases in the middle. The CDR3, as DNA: TGTGCCAGCAGCTTCCGTGACGGAGGGTACACTGAAGCTTTCTTT. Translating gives CASSFRDGGYTEAFF.

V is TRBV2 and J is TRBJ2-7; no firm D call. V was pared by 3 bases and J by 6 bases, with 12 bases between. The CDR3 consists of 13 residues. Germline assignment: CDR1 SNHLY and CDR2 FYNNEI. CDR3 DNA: TGTGCCAGCAGTGAGGGCCCCATTGGCGAGCAGTACTTC. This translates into CASSEGPIGEQYF.

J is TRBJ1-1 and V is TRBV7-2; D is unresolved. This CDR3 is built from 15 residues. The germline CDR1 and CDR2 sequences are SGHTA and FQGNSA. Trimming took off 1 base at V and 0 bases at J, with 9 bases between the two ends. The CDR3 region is CASSLVGRLNTEAFF. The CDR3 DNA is TGTGCCAGCAGCTTAGTTGGCAGGTTGAACACTGAAGCTTTCTTT.

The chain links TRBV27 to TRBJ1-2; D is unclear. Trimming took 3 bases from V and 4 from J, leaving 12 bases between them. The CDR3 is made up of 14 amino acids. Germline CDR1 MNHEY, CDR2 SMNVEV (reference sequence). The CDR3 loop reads CASSFSTGFYGYTF. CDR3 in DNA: TGTGCCAGCAGTTTTAGTACGGGGTTCTATGGCTACACCTTC.

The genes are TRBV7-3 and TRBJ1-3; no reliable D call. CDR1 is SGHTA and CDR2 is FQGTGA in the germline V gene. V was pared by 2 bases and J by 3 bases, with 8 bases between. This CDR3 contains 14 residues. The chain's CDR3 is CASSLSGNGNTIYF. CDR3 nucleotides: TGTGCCAGCAGCTTATCGGGAAATGGAAACACCATATATTTT.

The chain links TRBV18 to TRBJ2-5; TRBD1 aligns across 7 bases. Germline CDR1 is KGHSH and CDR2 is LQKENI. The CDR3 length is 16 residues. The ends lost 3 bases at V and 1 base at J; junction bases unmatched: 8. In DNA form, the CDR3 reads TGTGCCAGCTCACCTCGCCGGGACAGAGCCCAAGAGACCCAGTACTTC. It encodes CASSPRRDRAQETQYF.

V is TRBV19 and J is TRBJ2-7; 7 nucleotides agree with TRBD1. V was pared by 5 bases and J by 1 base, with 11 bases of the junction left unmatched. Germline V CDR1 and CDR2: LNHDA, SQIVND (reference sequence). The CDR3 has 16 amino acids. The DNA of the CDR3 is TGTGCCAGTAGTCCTGGGACAGAGTACTTTTCCTACGAGCAGTACTTC. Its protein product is CASSPGTEYFSYEQYF.

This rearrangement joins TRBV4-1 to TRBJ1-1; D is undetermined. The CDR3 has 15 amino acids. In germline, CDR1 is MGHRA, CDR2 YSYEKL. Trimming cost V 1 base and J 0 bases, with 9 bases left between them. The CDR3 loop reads CASSQGHTVNTEAFF. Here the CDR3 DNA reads TGCGCCAGCAGCCAAGGGCACACAGTGAACACTGAAGCTTTCTTT.

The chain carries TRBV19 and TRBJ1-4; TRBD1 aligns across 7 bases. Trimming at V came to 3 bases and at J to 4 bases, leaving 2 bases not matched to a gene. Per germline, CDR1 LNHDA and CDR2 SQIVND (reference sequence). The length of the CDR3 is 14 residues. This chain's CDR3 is CASSIGTVNEKLFF. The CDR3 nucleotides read TGTGCCAGTAGTATCGGGACAGTTAATGAAAAACTGTTTTTT.

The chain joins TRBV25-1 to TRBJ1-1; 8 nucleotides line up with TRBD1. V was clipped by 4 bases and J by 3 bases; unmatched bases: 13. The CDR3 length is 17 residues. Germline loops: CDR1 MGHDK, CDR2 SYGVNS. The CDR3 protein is CASSALRDRKGDTEAFF. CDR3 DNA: TGTGCCAGCAGTGCGCTCCGGGACAGGAAGGGGGACACTGAAGCTTTCTTT.

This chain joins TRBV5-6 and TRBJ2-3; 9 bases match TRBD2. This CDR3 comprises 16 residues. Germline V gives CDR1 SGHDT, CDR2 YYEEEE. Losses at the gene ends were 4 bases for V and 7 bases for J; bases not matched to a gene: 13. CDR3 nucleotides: TGTGCCAGCAGCCCGGGAACTAGCGGGTGGATAAATACGCAGTATTTT. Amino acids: CASSPGTSGWINTQYF.

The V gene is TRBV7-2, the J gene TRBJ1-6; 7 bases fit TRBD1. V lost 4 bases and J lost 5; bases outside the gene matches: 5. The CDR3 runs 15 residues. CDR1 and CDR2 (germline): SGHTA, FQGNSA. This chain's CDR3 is CASSSSGQHNSPLHF. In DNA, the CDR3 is TGTGCCAGCAGCTCATCGGGACAGCATAATTCACCCCTCCACTTT.

The CDR3, as DNA: TGTGCCAGCATCGAGGAGGGATGGCCGAATCAGCCCCAGCATTTT. Protein: CASIEEGWPNQPQHF. The chain uses TRBV6-5 and TRBJ1-5; unclear D gene. CDR1 is MNHEY, CDR2 SVGAGI, per germline. The CDR3 spans 15 residues. V lost 7 bases and J lost 4, with 17 bases in between.

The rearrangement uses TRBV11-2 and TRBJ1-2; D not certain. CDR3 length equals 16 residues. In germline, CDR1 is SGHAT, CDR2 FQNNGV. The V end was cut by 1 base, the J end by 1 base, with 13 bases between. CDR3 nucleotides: TGTGCCAGCAGCTTAGCTCCCGGGAGGAATAACTATGGCTACACCTTC. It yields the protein CASSLAPGRNNYGYTF. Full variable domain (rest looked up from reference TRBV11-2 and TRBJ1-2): EAGVAQSPRYKIIEKRQSVAFWCNPISGHATLYWYQQILGQGPKLLIQFQNNGVVDDSQLPKDRFSAERLKGVDSTLKIQPAKLEDSAVYLCASSLAPGRNNYGYTFGSGTRLTVV.